One sample yielded the 5 T cell receptor beta chains listed below, sequenced in a study of cytomegalovirus exposure and HLA in healthy donors. The primer mix had 60 Vbeta and 13 Jbeta primers. Some clones are missing from TCRdb's copy, which holds only in-frame ones; the method was immunoSEQ multiplex PCR. The sample carries roughly 110,000 clones, roughly 82% recorded once. Sequenced: PBMCs. The source of these receptors is a man over 45 in good health and CMV-seronegative.

As regards this clone: At one boundary the junction diverges from the germline segment, which might be a read error. The chain joins TRBV7-9 to TRBJ2-2; D remains ambiguous. Germline CDR1 reads SEHNR; CDR2 reads FQNEAQ (reference sequence). The CDR3 has 17 amino acids. CDR3 bases: TGTTCCAGCAGCCCTCAAGACCCCCGGCCAGGCACCGGGGAGCTGTTTTTT. As protein: CSSSPQDPRPGTGELFF.

The chain combines TRBV29-1 with TRBJ1-1, with a possible D match to TRBD1 (6 bases). CDR1 SQVTM and CDR2 ANQGSEA come from the germline V gene. CDR3 length: 14 amino acids. V lost 5 bases, J lost 8 bases, and 21 bases lay in between. The CDR3 region is CSVSLGDTSGEAFF. The CDR3 DNA sequence: TGCAGCGTTTCTCTTGGGGACACGTCGGGGGAAGCTTTCTTT.

The chain recombines TRBV5-4 with TRBJ2-5; the D gene is possibly TRBD2 (6 bases). V shed 0 bases and J shed 5 bases, with 11 bases lying between them. The CDR3 consists of 14 residues. Germline V gene lookup returns CDR1 SGHNT and CDR2 YYREEE (reference sequence). The CDR3 coding sequence is TGTGCCAGCAGCTTGGGAGGAGGGCTGGAGACCCAGTACTTC. This codes for CASSLGGGLETQYF.

The chain recombines TRBV6-1 with TRBJ1-2, with a possible D match to TRBD1 (6 bases). The CDR3 consists of 14 residues. Trimming took 3 bases from V and 4 from J, leaving 12 bases between them. Germline CDR1 and CDR2: MNHNS and SASEGT. The CDR3 is CASSEGQAIYGYTF. The CDR3 DNA reads as TGTGCCAGCAGTGAGGGACAAGCAATCTATGGCTACACCTTC.

This rearrangement joins TRBV11-2 to TRBJ2-7; TRBD1 aligns across 11 bases. J gave up 4 bases and V 5 bases, and 16 bases lay outside the gene matches. Germline CDR1 and CDR2: SGHAT and FQNNGV. This CDR3 comprises 18 residues. The CDR3 DNA sequence: TGTGCCAGCAGCCAAGTCCGCCCCGGGACAGGGGGAAGGTACGAGCAGTACGTC. Its translation: CASSQVRPGTGGRYEQYV.